Presented here are 15 T cell receptor beta chains from one specimen sequenced in a study of OX40 agonist ivuxolimab in advanced cancers. Data came from immunoSEQ multiplex PCR; TCRdb stores just in-frame clones and leaves some out. The sample holds approximately 48,000 clones, about 80% seen once. The sample here was CD4+ or CD8+ T cells sorted from blood, taken in a trial of the OX40 agonist ivuxolimab. These receptors all come from an adult with an advanced solid tumor such as melanoma, head and neck, liver or kidney cancer.

J is TRBJ2-7 and V is TRBV27; D unresolved. Trimming shortened V by 4 bases and J by 1 base, and 11 bases separated the two germline ends. Germline CDR1 is MNHEY and CDR2 is SMNVEV (reference sequence). The CDR3 spans 14 residues. The CDR3 loop is CASSSPPGSYEQYF. CDR3 DNA sequence: TGTGCCAGCAGTTCCCCTCCAGGTTCCTACGAGCAGTACTTC.

The rearrangement uses TRBV27 and TRBJ2-7; D possibly corresponds to TRBD1 (6 bases). Germline CDR1 is MNHEY and CDR2 is SMNVEV (reference sequence). The CDR3 extends over 17 amino acids. Trimming removed 2 bases at V and 1 base at J, with 18 bases between. The CDR3 coding sequence is TGTGCCAGCAGTTTAGTGGGGGCGAGGGGACAATCCTACGAGCAGTACTTC. Its protein product is CASSLVGARGQSYEQYF.

This chain connects TRBV18 to TRBJ2-7; TRBD2 is a possible D gene (6 bases). V lost 1 base and J 6 bases, leaving 19 bases between the germline ends. CDR1 KGHSH and CDR2 LQKENI come from the germline V gene. The CDR3 extends over 16 amino acids. DNA of the CDR3: TGTGCCAGCTCACCACTTCCGGTCACCGAGGGAGGCGAGCAGTACTTC. It yields the protein CASSPLPVTEGGEQYF.

This clone was counted once. A junction end diverges from the germline sequence, so it may reflect a read error. Other nucleotide sequences from this sample produce the same CDR3. The chain is built from TRBV28 and TRBJ1-2, with unresolved D. This CDR3 has 11 residues. Germline-derived CDR1 and CDR2 are MDHEN and SYDVKM. The CDR3 reads CASSARYGYTF. CDR3 coding DNA: TGTGCCAGCAGTGCGAGGTATGGCTACACCTTT.

The rearrangement uses TRBV7-3 and TRBJ2-1; D remains ambiguous. The CDR3 sequence is 13 residues long. V gave up 6 bases and J gave up 6 bases, with 12 bases separating them. The V gene's germline CDR1 is SGHTA and CDR2 FQGTGA. CDR3: CASSDQPSNEQFF. The DNA for the CDR3 is TGTGCCAGCAGTGACCAACCGAGCAATGAGCAGTTCTTC.

This clone has just a few counts. The chain combines TRBV28 with TRBJ1-2; the D is unclear. Germline V lookup: CDR1 MDHEN, CDR2 SYDVKM. Deletions cut 5 bases from V and 4 bases from J, with 8 bases between. The CDR3 totals 12 residues. Here the CDR3 reads CASSAQRYGYTF. The CDR3 DNA follows: TGTGCCAGCAGTGCTCAACGCTATGGCTACACCTTC.

V gene TRBV18 combines with J gene TRBJ2-7; possibly TRBD1 for D (6 bases). CDR1 and CDR2 from the germline V gene are KGHSH and LQKENI. The CDR3 length is 15 residues. V was cut by 1 base and J by 2 bases, with 12 bases left in between. CDR3 residues: CASSPRTGITYEQYF. The CDR3 DNA is TGTGCCAGCTCACCACGCACAGGGATTACCTACGAGCAGTACTTC.

The V call is TRBV19, the J call TRBJ1-1, with D perhaps matching TRBD1 (6 bases). The CDR3 covers 13 residues. The germline CDR1 and CDR2 sequences are LNHDA and SQIVND (reference sequence). Trimming pared 3 bases from V and 5 bases from J, leaving 10 bases between. For the CDR3, the DNA is TGTGCCAGTAGTATCTGGGGGGCAACTGAAGCTTTCTTT. It codes for CASSIWGATEAFF. Full variable domain (outside the CDR3, taken from reference TRBV19 and TRBJ1-1): DGGITQSPKYLFRKEGQNVTLSCEQNLNHDAMYWYRQDPGQGLRLIYYSQIVNDFQKGDIAEGYSVSREKKESFPLTVTSAQKNPTAFYLCASSIWGATEAFFGQGTRLTVV.

The chain combines TRBV7-2 with TRBJ2-7, with 11 bases aligning to TRBD2. V gave up 4 bases and J gave up 6 bases; unmatched junction bases: 8. The CDR3 length is 15 residues. Germline CDR1 is SGHTA and CDR2 is FQGNSA. This chain's CDR3 is CASSSLAGGPGEQYF. The CDR3 DNA reads TGTGCCAGCAGCTCCCTAGCGGGAGGCCCTGGCGAGCAGTACTTC.

This chain uses TRBV27 with TRBJ1-5; possibly TRBD1 for D (6 bases). This CDR3 has 14 amino acids. V was pared by 3 bases and J by 9 bases, with 15 bases between. Germline V gives CDR1 MNHEY, CDR2 SMNVEV (reference sequence). CDR3 amino acids: CASSLSTGRWPQHF. Here the CDR3 DNA reads TGTGCCAGCAGTTTGTCGACAGGACGGTGGCCCCAGCATTTT.

The V call is TRBV28, the J call TRBJ1-1; TRBD1 is a possible D gene (6 bases). The CDR3 consists of 15 residues. The V and J ends lost 1 base and 4 bases respectively, with 13 bases between them. CDR1 and CDR2 from the germline V gene are MDHEN and SYDVKM. Written as DNA, the CDR3 is TGTGCCAGCAGTTTATTGGGGGGGCGCCTCACTGAAGCTTTCTTT. Translation: CASSLLGGRLTEAFF.

The genes are TRBV19 and TRBJ2-1; a weak D match, TRBD2 (6 bases). Per germline, CDR1 LNHDA and CDR2 SQIVND (reference sequence). CDR3 length equals 13 residues. V lost 4 bases and J 6 bases, leaving 10 bases between the germline ends. The CDR3 sequence is CASSKDYFNEQFF. The CDR3, as DNA: TGTGCCAGTAGTAAGGACTATTTCAATGAGCAGTTCTTC. Using reference TRBV19 and TRBJ2-1 for the parts outside the CDR3, the full variable domain is DGGITQSPKYLFRKEGQNVTLSCEQNLNHDAMYWYRQDPGQGLRLIYYSQIVNDFQKGDIAEGYSVSREKKESFPLTVTSAQKNPTAFYLCASSKDYFNEQFFGPGTRLTVL.

In regard to this clone: An end of the junction differs from the germline gene, which may be a read error. The V call is TRBV19, the J call TRBJ2-2; weak D call: TRBD2 (6 bases). Germline CDR1 LNHDA, CDR2 SQIVND (reference sequence). This CDR3 is 14 amino acids long. CDR3 in amino acids: CASLQGLNTGKLFF. CDR3 in DNA: TGTGCCAGCTTGCAGGGACTGAACACCGGGAAGCTGTTTTTT.

This rearrangement joins TRBV7-4 to TRBJ1-2; 7 bases fit TRBD1. Germline loops: CDR1 SGHVT, CDR2 SQSDAQ. Unmatched junction bases numbered 9, after V lost 4 bases and J lost 7 bases. CDR3 length: 14 amino acids. This CDR3 is CASSSQTGRGGYTF. The CDR3 DNA sequence: TGTGCCAGCAGCTCTCAGACAGGGAGGGGTGGCTACACCTTC.

The chain uses TRBV28 and TRBJ1-1; a possible D gene is TRBD1 (6 bases). Trimming left V 10 bases short and J 1 base short, with 13 bases between. The germline V gene encodes CDR1 MDHEN and CDR2 SYDVKM. CDR3 length: 13 residues. CDR3 sequence: CATRGQPNTEAFF. In nucleotides, the CDR3 is TGTGCCACCCGAGGACAGCCGAACACTGAAGCTTTCTTT.